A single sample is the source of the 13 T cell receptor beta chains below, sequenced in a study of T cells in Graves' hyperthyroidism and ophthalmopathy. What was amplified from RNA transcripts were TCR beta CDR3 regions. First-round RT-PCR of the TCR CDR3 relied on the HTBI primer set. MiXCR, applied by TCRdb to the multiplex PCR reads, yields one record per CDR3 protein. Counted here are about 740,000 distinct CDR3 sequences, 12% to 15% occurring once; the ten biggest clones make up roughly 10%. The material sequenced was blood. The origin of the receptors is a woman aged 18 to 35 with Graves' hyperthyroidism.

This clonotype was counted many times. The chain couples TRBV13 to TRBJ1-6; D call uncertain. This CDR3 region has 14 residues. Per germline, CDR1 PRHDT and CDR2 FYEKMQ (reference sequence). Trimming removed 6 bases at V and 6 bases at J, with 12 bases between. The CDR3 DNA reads TGTGCCAGCAGACAATGGGGAGGTAATTCACCCCTCCACTTT. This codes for CASRQWGGNSPLHF.

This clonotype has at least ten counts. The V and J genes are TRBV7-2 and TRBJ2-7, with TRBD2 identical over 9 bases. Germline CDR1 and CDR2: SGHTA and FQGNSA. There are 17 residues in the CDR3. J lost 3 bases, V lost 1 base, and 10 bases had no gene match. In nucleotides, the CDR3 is TGTGCCAGCAGCTTAGGACTAGCGGTTTCTAGTGGCTACGAGCAGTACTTC. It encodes CASSLGLAVSSGYEQYF.

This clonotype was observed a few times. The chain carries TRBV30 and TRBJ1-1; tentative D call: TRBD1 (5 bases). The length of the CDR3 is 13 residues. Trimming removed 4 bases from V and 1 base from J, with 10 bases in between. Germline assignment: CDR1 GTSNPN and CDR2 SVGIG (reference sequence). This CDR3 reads CAWTDSQNTEAFF. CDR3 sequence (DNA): TGTGCCTGGACAGACAGCCAGAACACTGAAGCTTTCTTT. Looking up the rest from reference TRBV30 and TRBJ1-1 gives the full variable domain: SQTIHQWPATLVQPVGSPLSLECTVEGTSNPNLYWYRQAAGRGLQLLFYSVGIGQISSEVPQNLSASRPQDRQFILSSKKLLLSDSGFYLCAWTDSQNTEAFFGQGTRLTVV.

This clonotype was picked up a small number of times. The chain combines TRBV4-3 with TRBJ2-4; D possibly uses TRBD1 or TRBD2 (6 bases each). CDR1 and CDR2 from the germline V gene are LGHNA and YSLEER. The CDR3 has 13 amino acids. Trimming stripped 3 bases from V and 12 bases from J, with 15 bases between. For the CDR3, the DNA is TGCGCCAGCAGCCAGCCAGGGGAGGCAGATCAGTACTTC. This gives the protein CASSQPGEADQYF.

Here the CDR3 reads CASSSTQNLRQDEAFF. In nucleotides, the CDR3 is TGTGCCAGCAGCTCGACTCAAAACCTAAGACAGGATGAAGCTTTCTTT. The chain uses TRBV7-9 and TRBJ1-1; tentative D call: TRBD1 (6 bases). The length of the CDR3 is 16 residues. The germline V gene encodes CDR1 SEHNR and CDR2 FQNEAQ (reference sequence). V was cut by 4 bases and J by 7 bases, with 22 bases left in between.

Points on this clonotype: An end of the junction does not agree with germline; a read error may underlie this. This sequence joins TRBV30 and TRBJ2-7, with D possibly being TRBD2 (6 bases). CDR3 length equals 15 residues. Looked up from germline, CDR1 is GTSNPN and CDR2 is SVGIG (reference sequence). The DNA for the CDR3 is TGTGCCGGGAGTGCGGCCGGGACTGTGTCCTACGAGCAGTACTTC. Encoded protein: CAGSAAGTVSYEQYF. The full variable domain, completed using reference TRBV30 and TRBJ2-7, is SQTIHQWPATLVQPVGSPLSLECTVEGTSNPNLYWYRQAAGRGLQLLFYSVGIGQISSEVPQNLSASRPQDRQFILSSKKLLLSDSGFYLCAGSAAGTVSYEQYFGPGTRLTVT.

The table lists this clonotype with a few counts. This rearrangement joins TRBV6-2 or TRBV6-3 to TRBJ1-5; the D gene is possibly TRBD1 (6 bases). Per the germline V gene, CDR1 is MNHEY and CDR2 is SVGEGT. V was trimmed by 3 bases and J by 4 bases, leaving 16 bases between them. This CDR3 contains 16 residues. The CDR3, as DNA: TGTGCCAGCAGTTATATGGCGACAGGCCGGAATCAGCCCCAGCATTTT. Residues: CASSYMATGRNQPQHF.

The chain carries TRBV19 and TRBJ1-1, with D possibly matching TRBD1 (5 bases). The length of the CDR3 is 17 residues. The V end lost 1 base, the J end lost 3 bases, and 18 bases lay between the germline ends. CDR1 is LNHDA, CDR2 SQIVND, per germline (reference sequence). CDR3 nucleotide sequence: TGTGCCAGTAGTATAGCAAAACTTCGGCAGGGCTACACTGAAGCTTTCTTT. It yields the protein CASSIAKLRQGYTEAFF.

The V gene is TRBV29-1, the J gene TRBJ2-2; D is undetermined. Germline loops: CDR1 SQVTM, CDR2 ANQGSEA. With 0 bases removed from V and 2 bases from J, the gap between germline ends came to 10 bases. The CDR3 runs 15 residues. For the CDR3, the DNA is TGCAGCGTTGAAGATGCACTCTTAAACACCGGGGAGCTGTTTTTT. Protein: CSVEDALLNTGELFF.

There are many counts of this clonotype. The CDR3 region has the DNA TGTGCCACCAGTGACCCCGGGACAGCATTTTACACCTTC. Its protein is CATSDPGTAFYTF. This chain links TRBV24-1 with TRBJ1-2; 7 bases align to TRBD1. Germline lookup yields CDR1 KGHDR and CDR2 SFDVKD. The CDR3 is 13 residues long. With 4 bases clipped from V and 11 bases from J, the junction kept 9 bases outside the gene matches.

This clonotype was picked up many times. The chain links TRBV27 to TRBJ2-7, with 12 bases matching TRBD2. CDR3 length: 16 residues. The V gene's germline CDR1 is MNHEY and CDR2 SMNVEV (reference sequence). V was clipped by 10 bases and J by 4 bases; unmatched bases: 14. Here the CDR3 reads CATRTSGASARYEQYF. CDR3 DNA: TGTGCCACCAGGACTAGCGGGGCTAGCGCCAGATACGAGCAGTACTTC.

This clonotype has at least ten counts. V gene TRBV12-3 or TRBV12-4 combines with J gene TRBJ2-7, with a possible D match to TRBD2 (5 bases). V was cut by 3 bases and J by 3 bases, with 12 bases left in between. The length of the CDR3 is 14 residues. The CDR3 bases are TGTGCCAGCAGTTTCCCGGGGAAAGGCTACGAGCAGTACTTC. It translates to CASSFPGKGYEQYF.

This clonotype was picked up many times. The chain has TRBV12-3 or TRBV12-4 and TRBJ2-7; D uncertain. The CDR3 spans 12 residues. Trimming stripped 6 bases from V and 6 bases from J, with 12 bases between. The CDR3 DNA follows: TGTGCCAGCAGCTGGCTATCGGGCGAGCAGTACTTC. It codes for CASSWLSGEQYF.